Detailed here is one T cell receptor (beta chain). The same CDR3 also results from other DNA sequences found in this sample. Clones were sequenced by immunoSEQ multiplex PCR, and TCRdb holds only the in-frame ones, with some missing. The table includes 2.3 million or so clones, more than 85% detected once. V lost 3 bases to trimming and J lost 2 bases, with 11 bases between them. Germline-derived CDR1 and CDR2 are SNHLY and FYNNEI. The CDR3 length is 14 residues. The sample originates from a study of shared clonotypes between healthy human individuals. Sequencing was done on a sample of naive CD4+ T cells from PBMCs. Subset given: CD45RA+ positively selected. The rearrangement joins TRBV2 to TRBJ2-7, with D hard to call. This TCR derives from a man younger than 35 in good health. Some clones in this sample may be carry-over from other donors' samples. CDR3 nucleotide sequence: TGTGCCAGCAGTGAGCAAGGATTGACCTACGAGCAGTACTTC. This gives the protein CASSEQGLTYEQYF.